Listed here are 25 T cell receptor beta chains from one sample, sequenced in a study of cytomegalovirus exposure and HLA in healthy donors. Generated by immunoSEQ multiplex PCR, the TCRdb table keeps only in-frame clones and is missing some. The table records 150,000 to 250,000 clones, about 81% of them present only once. Source material: PBMCs. Receptor source: a woman aged 25-40 years in good health and CMV-seronegative.

With respect to this clone: The same CDR3 is also encoded by other DNA sequences in this sample. The V and J genes are TRBV6-5 and TRBJ2-2; 10 positions agree with TRBD1. The CDR3 loop spans 15 amino acids. Germline trimming cut 6 bases from V and 5 bases from J; bases unmatched to any gene: 6. Germline CDR1 and CDR2: MNHEY and SVGAGI. The CDR3 nucleotides are TGTGCCAGCAGCCTACCGGGACAGGGGACCGGGGAGCTGTTTTTT. Translated: CASSLPGQGTGELFF.

This chain connects TRBV5-1 to TRBJ2-5; 10 bases align to TRBD2. Germline CDR1 SGHRS, CDR2 YFSETQ. The CDR3 extends over 15 amino acids. The V gene end was trimmed by 1 base and the J gene end by 4 bases; junction bases not matched to a gene: 4. CDR3 sequence: CASSLSSGRGETQYF. The CDR3 region has the DNA TGCGCCAGCAGCTTGTCGAGCGGGAGGGGAGAGACCCAGTACTTC.

The genes are TRBV10-1 and TRBJ1-1, with D possibly being TRBD1 (6 bases). Germline-derived CDR1 and CDR2 are WNHNN and SYGVQD (reference sequence). The CDR3 extends over 14 amino acids. Between the trimmed V and J ends, which lost 6 bases and 3 bases, there was a span of 14 bases. For the CDR3, the DNA is TGCGCCAGCAGGAAGGACAGTAGGGACACTGAAGCTTTCTTT. As protein: CASRKDSRDTEAFF.

The gene calls are TRBV4-1 and TRBJ1-1, with 9 bases that match TRBD1. The germline gives CDR1 MGHRA, CDR2 YSYEKL. The V and J ends lost 4 bases and 5 bases, in that order; junction bases with no gene match: 5. This CDR3 has 14 amino acids. This CDR3 is CASSPDRGNTEAFF. The CDR3, as DNA: TGCGCCAGCAGCCCTGACAGGGGGAATACTGAAGCTTTCTTT.

The gene calls are TRBV5-4 and TRBJ1-1; a weak D match, TRBD1 (6 bases). The germline CDR1 and CDR2 sequences are SGHNT and YYREEE (reference sequence). Deletions cut 4 bases from V and 0 bases from J, with 19 bases between. This CDR3 contains 17 residues. CDR3 nucleotides: TGTGCCAGCAGCCCCGCCGGGACACGGGCCGTGAACACTGAAGCTTTCTTT. Protein product: CASSPAGTRAVNTEAFF.

This chain links TRBV4-1 with TRBJ2-1; unclear D gene. V lost 4 bases to trimming and J lost 10 bases, with 11 bases between them. Germline CDR1 reads MGHRA; CDR2 reads YSYEKL. The CDR3 is made up of 12 amino acids. CDR3 in amino acids: CASSPTPREQFF. The CDR3 nucleotides are TGCGCCAGCAGCCCCACTCCCAGGGAGCAGTTCTTC.

The genes are TRBV9 and TRBJ1-4, with D unresolved. V gave up 0 bases and J gave up 8 bases, with 11 bases separating them. This CDR3 comprises 14 residues. CDR1 is SGDLS and CDR2 is YYNGEE in the germline V gene. CDR3 protein: CASSVGTKPEKLFF. As DNA, the CDR3 is TGTGCCAGCAGCGTAGGAACAAAACCAGAAAAACTGTTTTTT.

The CDR3 loop is CASRIRTGGRETQYF. In DNA, the CDR3 is TGCGCCAGCAGAATACGGACAGGGGGAAGAGAGACCCAGTACTTC. V gene TRBV4-1 combines with J gene TRBJ2-5; TRBD1 aligns across 10 bases. Germline V gene lookup returns CDR1 MGHRA and CDR2 YSYEKL. The CDR3 spans 15 residues. The ends lost 6 bases at V and 4 bases at J; junction bases unmatched: 8.

The chain links TRBV5-1 to TRBJ2-1; possible D gene TRBD2, 6 bases. Germline V gene lookup returns CDR1 SGHRS and CDR2 YFSETQ. The CDR3 extends over 14 amino acids. V lost 2 bases and J lost 7, with 13 bases in between. In DNA, the CDR3 is TGCGCCAGCAGCTTCGGGCGGGATGGGAATGAGCAGTTCTTC. Translated: CASSFGRDGNEQFF.

The V and J genes are TRBV6-1 and TRBJ1-3, with 8 bases aligning to TRBD1. In germline, CDR1 is MNHNS, CDR2 SASEGT. The CDR3 is 15 residues long. V shed 7 bases, J shed 0 bases, and the junction held 5 bases outside the gene matches. CDR3 amino acids: CASIRQGSSGNTIYF. DNA for the CDR3: TGTGCCAGCATCAGACAGGGGAGCTCTGGAAACACCATATATTTT.

The chain is built from TRBV29-1 and TRBJ2-3; 8 bases fit TRBD2. This CDR3 is 15 amino acids long. The junction had 14 bases not matched to a gene; V was cut back by 7 bases and J by 5 bases. Germline V CDR1 and CDR2: SQVTM, ANQGSEA. This chain's CDR3 is CSGTLMAGGGDTQYF. In DNA, the CDR3 is TGCAGCGGGACCCTCATGGCGGGGGGAGGAGATACGCAGTATTTT.

CDR3 sequence reads: CASSSYRGQGMTDTQYF. The CDR3 DNA is TGTGCCAGCAGCTCATACCGGGGACAGGGGATGACAGATACGCAGTATTTT. The chain is built from TRBV7-3 and TRBJ2-3; TRBD1 matches 10 bases. This CDR3 spans 17 amino acids. CDR1 and CDR2 from the germline V gene are SGHTA and FQGTGA. The V segment lost 4 bases and the J segment 3 bases; nucleotides outside the gene matches: 10.

In its sample, this clone was seen once. The chain couples TRBV28 to TRBJ1-1, with D possibly being TRBD1 (5 bases). Trimming removed 4 bases from V and 3 bases from J, with 6 bases in between. This CDR3 spans 12 amino acids. Germline V CDR1 and CDR2: MDHEN, SYDVKM. The CDR3 bases are TGTGCCAGCAGTTCGACAGACACTGAAGCTTTCTTT. The encoded protein is CASSSTDTEAFF.

This sequence joins TRBV10-1 and TRBJ1-1, with D unresolved. The CDR3 totals 14 residues. Germline values: CDR1 WNHNN, CDR2 SYGVQD (reference sequence). The V end was cut by 6 bases, the J end by 3 bases, with 14 bases between. CDR3 sequence (DNA): TGCGCCAGCAGGCCGGGATTAGCGGACACTGAAGCTTTCTTT. Encoded protein: CASRPGLADTEAFF.

This rearrangement joins TRBV9 to TRBJ2-1; no definite D call. Trimming took 0 bases from V and 4 from J, leaving 8 bases between them. This CDR3 is built from 14 residues. The germline V gene encodes CDR1 SGDLS and CDR2 YYNGEE. The CDR3 DNA is TGTGCCAGCAGCGTAGGAGACGGGTACAATGAGCAGTTCTTC. It codes for CASSVGDGYNEQFF.

There are a few counts of this clone. This chain links TRBV4-1 with TRBJ1-6, with D tentatively TRBD1 (6 bases). The length of the CDR3 is 19 residues. Trimming left V 0 bases short and J 8 bases short, with 23 bases between. Germline V CDR1 and CDR2: MGHRA, YSYEKL. CDR3 DNA sequence: TGCGCCAGCAGCCAAGACCGCCCGGGGACATCTCCTGCCTATTCACCCCTCCACTTT. As protein: CASSQDRPGTSPAYSPLHF.

CDR3 residues: CAWSLARGGYTF. CDR3 bases: TGTGCCTGGAGTCTCGCCAGGGGTGGCTACACCTTC. The V call is TRBV30, the J call TRBJ1-2; possibly TRBD1 for D (6 bases). The CDR3 contains 12 residues. V gave up 2 bases and J gave up 7 bases, with 11 bases separating them. Germline CDR1 is GTSNPN and CDR2 is SVGIG (reference sequence).

V gene TRBV27 combines with J gene TRBJ2-5; D may be TRBD1 (6 bases). Trimming took off 6 bases at V and 2 bases at J, with 7 bases between the two ends. The CDR3 spans 12 residues. Germline assignment: CDR1 MNHEY and CDR2 SMNVEV (reference sequence). The CDR3: CASRQGQETQYF. As DNA, the CDR3 is TGTGCCAGCAGGCAGGGGCAAGAGACCCAGTACTTC.

The chain combines TRBV5-3 with TRBJ1-2; the D is unclear. TRBV5-3 counts as an open reading frame of uncertain function. V was pared by 4 bases and J by 8 bases, with 18 bases between. This CDR3 has 14 amino acids. This CDR3 reads CARSPDRNRRGYTF. The CDR3 nucleotides are TGTGCCAGAAGCCCGGACCGAAATCGGAGGGGCTACACCTTC.

The chain has TRBV6-1 and TRBJ1-1; a possible D gene is TRBD1 (5 bases). Germline V gene sequence: CDR1 MNHNS, CDR2 SASEGT. The CDR3 totals 13 residues. V lost 2 bases, J lost 8 bases, and 12 bases lay in between. CDR3 DNA sequence: TGTGCCAGCAGTGAACTAGGGGAGGGGGAAGCTTTCTTT. It translates to CASSELGEGEAFF.

The chain links TRBV7-9 to TRBJ1-1; D call uncertain. The CDR3 length is 12 residues. CDR1 is SEHNR and CDR2 is FQNEAQ in the germline V gene (reference sequence). V lost 3 bases to trimming and J lost 11 bases, with 13 bases between them. The chain's CDR3 is CASSFRDLVAFF. As DNA, the CDR3 is TGTGCCAGCAGCTTTCGGGATTTGGTGGCTTTCTTT.

The chain couples TRBV28 to TRBJ1-6; the D is unclear. Germline lookup yields CDR1 MDHEN and CDR2 SYDVKM. The CDR3 has 16 residues. The V end lost 6 bases, the J end lost 1 base, and 13 bases lay between the germline ends. The CDR3 protein is CASRSTTVSYNSPLHF. CDR3 bases: TGTGCCAGCAGGTCGACAACGGTGTCCTATAATTCACCCCTCCACTTT. Filled out from reference TRBV28 and TRBJ1-6, the complete variable domain reads DVKVTQSSRYLVKRTGEKVFLECVQDMDHENMFWYRQDPGLGLRLIYFSYDVKMKEKGDIPEGYSVSREKKERFSLILESASTNQTSMYLCASRSTTVSYNSPLHFGNGTRLTVT.

The V and J genes are TRBV7-2 and TRBJ2-7; TRBD1 agrees at 8 bases. Trimming cost V 4 bases and J 5 bases; bases outside gene matches: 10. There are 15 residues in the CDR3. Germline values: CDR1 SGHTA, CDR2 FQGNSA. This CDR3 reads CASSSSRGRLNEQYF. For the CDR3, the DNA is TGTGCCAGCAGCTCGTCCAGGGGGCGATTGAACGAGCAGTACTTC.

This chain links TRBV7-9 with TRBJ2-3; perhaps TRBD2 as D (5 bases). CDR1 and CDR2 from the germline V gene are SEHNR and FQNEAQ (reference sequence). The V end was cut by 7 bases, the J end by 7 bases, with 12 bases between. The CDR3 sequence is 12 residues long. For the CDR3, the DNA is TGTGCCAGCAACCCCCCGGGGAATACGCAGTATTTT. Its protein product is CASNPPGNTQYF.

J is TRBJ2-1 and V is TRBV10-3; 8 nucleotides match TRBD2. The CDR3 is 14 amino acids. Germline V gene lookup returns CDR1 ENHRY and CDR2 SYGVKD. The V segment lost 5 bases and the J segment 7 bases; nucleotides outside the gene matches: 7. The CDR3 region has the DNA TGTGCCATCAGTTCCCCGACTAGCGTAAATGAGCAGTTCTTC. Encoded protein: CAISSPTSVNEQFF.